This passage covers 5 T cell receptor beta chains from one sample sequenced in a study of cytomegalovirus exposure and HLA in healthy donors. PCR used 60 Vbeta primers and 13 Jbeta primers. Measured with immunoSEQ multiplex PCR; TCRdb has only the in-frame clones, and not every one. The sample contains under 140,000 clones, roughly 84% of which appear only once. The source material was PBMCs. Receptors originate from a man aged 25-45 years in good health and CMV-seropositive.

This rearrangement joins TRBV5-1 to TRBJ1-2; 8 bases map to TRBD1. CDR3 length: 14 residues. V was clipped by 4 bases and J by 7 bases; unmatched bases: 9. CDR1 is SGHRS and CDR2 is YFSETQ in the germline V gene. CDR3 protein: CASSKLGQGPGYTF. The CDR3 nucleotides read TGCGCCAGCAGCAAATTAGGACAGGGCCCTGGCTACACCTTC.

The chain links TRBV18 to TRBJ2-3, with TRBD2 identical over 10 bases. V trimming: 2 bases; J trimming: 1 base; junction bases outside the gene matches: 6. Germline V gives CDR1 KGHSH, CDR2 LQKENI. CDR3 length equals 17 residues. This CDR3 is CASSPLAGGPGTDTQYF. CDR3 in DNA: TGTGCCAGCTCACCATTAGCGGGGGGACCAGGCACAGATACGCAGTATTTT.

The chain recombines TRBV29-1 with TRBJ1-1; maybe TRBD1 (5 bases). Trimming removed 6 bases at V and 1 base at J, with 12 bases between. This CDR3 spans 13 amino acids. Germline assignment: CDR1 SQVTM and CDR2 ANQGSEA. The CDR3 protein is CSVWGEWNTEAFF. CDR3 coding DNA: TGCAGCGTGTGGGGGGAATGGAACACTGAAGCTTTCTTT.

The CDR3 coding sequence is TGTGCCAGCAGTGGCCTTTCGAGGAACACTGAAGCTTTCTTT. Protein product: CASSGLSRNTEAFF. The chain joins TRBV2 to TRBJ1-1; D remains ambiguous. V dropped 4 bases and J dropped 1 base, with 10 bases sitting between them. The CDR3 consists of 14 residues. The V gene's germline CDR1 is SNHLY and CDR2 FYNNEI.

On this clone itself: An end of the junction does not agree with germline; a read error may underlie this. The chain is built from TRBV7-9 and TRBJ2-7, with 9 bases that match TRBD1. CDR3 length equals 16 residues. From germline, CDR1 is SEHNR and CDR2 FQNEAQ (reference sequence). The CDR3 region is CSSSLDMDRGVEEQYF. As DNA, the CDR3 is TGTTCCAGCAGCTTAGATATGGACAGGGGAGTAGAGGAGCAGTACTTC.